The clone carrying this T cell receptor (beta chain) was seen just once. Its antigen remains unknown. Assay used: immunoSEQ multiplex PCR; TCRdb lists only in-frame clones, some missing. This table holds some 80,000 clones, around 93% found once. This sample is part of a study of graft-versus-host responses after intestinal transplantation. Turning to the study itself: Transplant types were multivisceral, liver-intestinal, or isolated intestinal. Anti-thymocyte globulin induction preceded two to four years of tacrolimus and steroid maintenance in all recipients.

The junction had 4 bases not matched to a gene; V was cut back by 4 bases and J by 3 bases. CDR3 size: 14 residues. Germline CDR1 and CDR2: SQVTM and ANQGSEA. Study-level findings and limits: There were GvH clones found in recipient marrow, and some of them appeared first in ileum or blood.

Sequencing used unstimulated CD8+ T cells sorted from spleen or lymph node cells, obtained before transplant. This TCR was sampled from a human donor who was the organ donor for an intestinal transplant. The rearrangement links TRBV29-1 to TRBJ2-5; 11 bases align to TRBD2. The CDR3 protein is CSVVGTSGKETQYF. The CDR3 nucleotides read TGCAGCGTTGTTGGGACTAGCGGCAAAGAGACCCAGTACTTC.